The present T cell receptor beta chain was sequenced within a study of blood T cell repertoires in COVID-19. Study information: Spain, Italy and the United States supplied samples that represented acute and convalescent COVID-19.

Original handling: Reference gene primer amplification gave estimated nucleated cell counts. Sequencing used immunoSEQ multiplex PCR; TCRdb keeps in-frame clones, though not all of them. V and J calls and clone size come straight from that table; D and trimming were deduced from the DNA. The sample has 400,000 to 550,000 clones, about 90% seen once. Those enrolled, adults aged roughly 18 to 95 years, came from under 25 US areas. CDR1 and CDR2 (germline): MNHNY, SVGAGI (reference sequence). This CDR3 is 15 amino acids long. V gave up 2 bases and J gave up 0 bases, with 11 bases separating them. This chain uses TRBV6-6 with TRBJ2-7, with a tentative D call TRBD2 (6 bases). The sequence derives from a woman aged 18-29 years with acute COVID-19. Sequenced: PBMCs or T cells enriched from blood (not recorded which). The CDR3 loop reads CASSYGAGPSYEQYF. CDR3 nucleotide sequence: TGTGCCAGCAGTTACGGGGCGGGGCCCTCCTACGAGCAGTACTTC.